Given below is one T cell receptor beta chain in context. V was pared by 7 bases and J by 5 bases, with 22 bases between. The length of the CDR3 is 16 residues. Germline CDR1 LNHDA, CDR2 SQIVND (reference sequence). Only in-frame clones appear in the TCRdb table, and some are missing; sequencing was by immunoSEQ multiplex PCR. The sample lists 100,000 or so clones, approximately 92% occurring once. This specimen comes from a study of T cell changes during pregnancy in multiple sclerosis. The genes are TRBV19 and TRBJ2-3; a possible D gene is TRBD1 (5 bases). The specimen comprised peripheral blood, sampled in the second trimester of pregnancy. The sequence was collected from a female donor with multiple sclerosis, enrolled in a pregnancy study. The CDR3 DNA sequence: TGTGCCAGTAACCCGCTGTTCACAGGTGCAAAAGATACGCAGTATTTT. It is translated as CASNPLFTGAKDTQYF.